Each of the 28 T cell receptor beta chains below was sequenced from the same sample in a study of OX40 agonist ivuxolimab in advanced cancers. The library was built by means of the immunoSEQ multiplex PCR assay. TCRdb took this table from immuneACCESS and kept in-frame rearrangements with V and J called. Such tables lack part of the clones; where checked against another copy, unresolved V genes explain under half of the gap, and the rest is unexplained. The sample data list about 62,000 clones, and 79% of these were observed just once. The ten largest account for roughly 10% of the sample. Sequences were derived from CD4+ or CD8+ T cells sorted from blood, sampled in a trial of the OX40 agonist ivuxolimab. Receptors originate from an adult with an advanced solid tumor such as melanoma, head and neck, liver or kidney cancer.

The V call is TRBV28, the J call TRBJ1-1, with a tentative D call TRBD1 (5 bases). V was cut by 11 bases and J by 0 bases, with 13 bases left in between. The length of the CDR3 is 13 residues. The germline V gene encodes CDR1 MDHEN and CDR2 SYDVKM. The CDR3 loop reads CAERRDLNTEAFF. The DNA for the CDR3 is TGTGCCGAACGGCGGGACCTGAACACTGAAGCTTTCTTT.

The chain links TRBV5-8 to TRBJ1-5, with 10 bases fitting TRBD1. Germline V gene lookup returns CDR1 SGHTS and CDR2 YDEGEE. V shed 4 bases and J 7 bases; nucleotides not matched to a gene: 8. The CDR3 totals 15 residues. The CDR3 DNA reads TGTGCCAGCAGCATAGGGACAGGGGTCCGCCAGCCCCAGCATTTT. Amino acids: CASSIGTGVRQPQHF.

The rearrangement joins TRBV5-1 to TRBJ2-2, with a weak D call TRBD2 (6 bases). In germline, CDR1 is SGHRS, CDR2 YFSETQ. This CDR3 has 13 amino acids. Trimming cost V 4 bases and J 10 bases, with 14 bases left between them. CDR3 sequence: CASSAGLGEELFF. The CDR3 nucleotides are TGCGCCAGCAGCGCGGGACTGGGGGAGGAGCTGTTTTTT.

The rearrangement joins TRBV2 to TRBJ2-2; possibly TRBD1 for D (5 bases). Trimming pared 6 bases from V and 0 bases from J, leaving 8 bases between. The CDR3 sequence is 14 residues long. Germline assignment: CDR1 SNHLY and CDR2 FYNNEI. The CDR3 region is CASSLTANTGELFF. The CDR3 DNA follows: TGTGCCAGCAGCCTGACAGCGAACACCGGGGAGCTGTTTTTT.

The V and J genes are TRBV6-5 and TRBJ1-2, with D perhaps TRBD1 (6 bases). Germline V lookup: CDR1 MNHEY, CDR2 SVGAGI. There are 16 residues in the CDR3. The V end lost 0 bases, the J end lost 4 bases, and 15 bases lay between the germline ends. The CDR3 DNA reads as TGTGCCAGCAGTTACTCCCGCGGGGGCGCCGCCTATGGCTACACCTTC. This gives the protein CASSYSRGGAAYGYTF.

The genes are TRBV28 and TRBJ1-6, with no clear D. This CDR3 spans 13 amino acids. The germline V gene has CDR1 MDHEN and CDR2 SYDVKM. V dropped 6 bases and J dropped 13 bases, with 16 bases sitting between them. This chain's CDR3 is CASSPTLGWPLHF. CDR3 DNA sequence: TGTGCCAGCAGCCCCACACTGGGTTGGCCCCTCCACTTT.

CDR3 coding DNA: TGTGCCAGTAGTATTCTGACAGGGGGGGGTGAGCAGTTCTTC. Its translation: CASSILTGGGEQFF. The chain combines TRBV19 with TRBJ2-1; 9 nucleotides line up with TRBD1. Trimming took 3 bases from V and 9 from J; bases not matched to a gene: 6. The germline V gene encodes CDR1 LNHDA and CDR2 SQIVND (reference sequence). The CDR3 is 14 residues long.

This clone has a handful of counts. The chain employs TRBV5-8 and TRBJ2-3; D is unresolved. The CDR3 is 14 amino acids. V shed 0 bases and J shed 0 bases, with 5 bases lying between them. The germline gives CDR1 SGHTS, CDR2 YDEGEE. The CDR3 protein is CASSLEGSTDTQYF. The CDR3 nucleotides are TGTGCCAGCAGCTTGGAGGGAAGCACAGATACGCAGTATTTT.

The rearrangement links TRBV11-3 to TRBJ2-1; the match to TRBD2 covers 9 bases. The CDR3 loop spans 17 amino acids. Germline values: CDR1 SGHNT, CDR2 YENEEA. Trimming removed 4 bases from V and 9 bases from J; junction bases left unmatched: 16. CDR3 amino acids: CASSSGGSGRTSGEQFF. The CDR3 bases are TGTGCCAGCAGCTCCGGGGGGAGCGGGAGGACGTCGGGTGAGCAGTTCTTC.

This clone has only one observation. J is TRBJ2-7 and V is TRBV7-3, with 12 bases fitting TRBD2. The ends lost 6 bases at V and 6 bases at J; junction bases unmatched: 6. CDR3 length: 14 amino acids. Germline V lookup: CDR1 SGHTA, CDR2 FQGTGA. In nucleotides, the CDR3 is TGTGCCAGCAGGTCCCTAGCGGGAGGGCCCGAGCAGTACTTC. Protein sequence: CASRSLAGGPEQYF.

The chain joins TRBV5-1 to TRBJ2-3; 7 bases are shared with TRBD2. There are 16 residues in the CDR3. The germline CDR1 and CDR2 sequences are SGHRS and YFSETQ. Losses at the gene ends were 0 bases for V and 3 bases for J; bases not matched to a gene: 7. CDR3 region: CASSLVGGSGTDTQYF. The CDR3, as DNA: TGCGCCAGCAGCTTGGTGGGCGGGAGCGGGACAGATACGCAGTATTTT.

This clone has only a few counts. The chain links TRBV5-4 to TRBJ2-3; D perhaps matches TRBD2 (6 bases). Per germline, CDR1 SGHNT and CDR2 YYREEE (reference sequence). The CDR3 runs to 16 residues. V was pared by 0 bases and J by 2 bases, with 13 bases between. The CDR3 sequence: CASSLGPEGSTDTQYF. DNA of the CDR3: TGTGCCAGCAGCTTGGGCCCGGAGGGCTCCACAGATACGCAGTATTTT.

The V call is TRBV9, the J call TRBJ2-1, with 8 bases aligning to TRBD2. Germline CDR1 reads SGDLS; CDR2 reads YYNGEE. CDR3 length: 16 residues. V lost 4 bases, J lost 0 bases, and 6 bases stayed unmatched. The chain's CDR3 is CASSRSGTSSYNEQFF. In DNA, the CDR3 is TGTGCCAGCAGCCGGAGCGGGACTAGCTCCTACAATGAGCAGTTCTTC.

This clone was seen only once. V usage is TRBV4-3 and J usage is TRBJ2-3, with D possibly being TRBD2 (7 bases). Trimming removed 0 bases at V and 4 bases at J, with 17 bases between. Germline CDR1 is LGHNA and CDR2 is YSLEER. The CDR3 extends over 17 amino acids. This CDR3 is CASSQDLGGGLSDTQYF. The DNA for the CDR3 is TGCGCCAGCAGCCAAGATCTGGGAGGGGGGCTGTCAGATACGCAGTATTTT.

In its sample, this clone is medium-sized. This chain uses TRBV5-1 with TRBJ2-7; 8 positions match TRBD2. V trimming: 0 bases; J trimming: 3 bases; junction bases outside the gene matches: 8. Germline loops: CDR1 SGHRS, CDR2 YFSETQ. There are 16 residues in the CDR3. The CDR3 loop is CASSLEETSEFYEQYF. CDR3 nucleotide sequence: TGCGCCAGCAGCTTGGAAGAGACTAGCGAGTTCTACGAGCAGTACTTC.

This sequence joins TRBV11-2 and TRBJ2-1; 12 bases fit TRBD2. In germline, CDR1 is SGHAT, CDR2 FQNNGV. The CDR3 is 15 residues long. V shed 0 bases, J shed 8 bases, and the junction held 2 bases outside the gene matches. The CDR3 nucleotides are TGTGCCAGCAGCTTAGAACTAGCGGGGGGCTATGAGCAGTTCTTC. Its translation is CASSLELAGGYEQFF.

The chain couples TRBV11-2 to TRBJ2-5; possibly TRBD2 for D (5 bases). The tail of the sequence fits TRBJ2-7 better, so the J call may be wrong. The CDR3 consists of 16 residues. Germline V gene sequence: CDR1 SGHAT, CDR2 FQNNGV. The CDR3 sequence is CASSLVVSGRGYEQYF. In DNA form, the CDR3 reads TGTGCCAGCAGCTTAGTGGTATCAGGTCGGGGCTACGAGCAGTACTTC.

The chain links TRBV7-9 to TRBJ1-3, with D hard to call. Germline V lookup: CDR1 SEHNR, CDR2 FQNEAQ (reference sequence). CDR3 length: 13 amino acids. The ends were cut back, 6 bases at V and 0 bases at J, with 6 bases in the middle. The CDR3 DNA sequence: TGTGCCAGCAGGACAAGCTCTGGAAACACCATATATTTT. This codes for CASRTSSGNTIYF.

The V gene is TRBV14, the J gene TRBJ2-3, with a weak D call TRBD1 (6 bases). Trimming left V 6 bases short and J 5 bases short, with 18 bases between. Looked up from germline, CDR1 is SGHDN and CDR2 is FVKESK. The CDR3 runs to 15 residues. As DNA, the CDR3 is TGTGCCAGCAGTTGGATGAGGGGGTCGGGAGATACGCAGTATTTT. Its protein is CASSWMRGSGDTQYF.

The gene calls are TRBV4-3 and TRBJ1-2; 7 positions agree with TRBD1. J lost 8 bases, V lost 4 bases, and 13 bases had no gene match. The CDR3 sequence is 15 residues long. Germline V CDR1 and CDR2: LGHNA, YSLEER. Written as DNA, the CDR3 is TGCGCCAGCAGCCCGAGGACAGGAGCGGTCGAGGGCTACACCTTC. Its protein product is CASSPRTGAVEGYTF.

CDR3 protein: CASKPGRSYEQYF. In DNA form, the CDR3 reads TGTGCCAGCAAACCGGGCCGCTCCTACGAGCAGTACTTC. The chain links TRBV6-6 to TRBJ2-7, with unresolved D. Germline V gene data show CDR1 as MNHNY and CDR2 as SVGAGI (reference sequence). The CDR3 sequence is 13 residues long. Trimming pared 7 bases from V and 0 bases from J, leaving 10 bases between.

This clone showed up just a few times. The chain has TRBV28 and TRBJ2-4, with D tentatively TRBD2 (6 bases). Germline CDR1 MDHEN, CDR2 SYDVKM. This CDR3 has 14 residues. The V and J ends lost 6 bases and 6 bases respectively, with 15 bases between them. The CDR3 here is CASSGPTGVNIQYF. As DNA, the CDR3 is TGTGCCAGCAGCGGACCCACGGGGGTAAACATTCAGTACTTC.

CDR3 DNA: TGTGCCAGCGGCCAAAACAATGAGCAGTTCTTC. Its protein is CASGQNNEQFF. The V call is TRBV7-2, the J call TRBJ2-1; no reliable D call. The germline gives CDR1 SGHTA, CDR2 FQGNSA. The ends were cut back, 8 bases at V and 5 bases at J, with 7 bases in the middle. The CDR3 loop spans 11 amino acids.

This chain links TRBV4-1 with TRBJ2-3; 7 nucleotides line up with TRBD1. The CDR3 spans 14 residues. Germline V gene lookup returns CDR1 MGHRA and CDR2 YSYEKL. The V and J ends lost 6 bases and 2 bases, in that order; junction bases with no gene match: 5. CDR3 sequence: CASSGTVLTDTQYF. The CDR3 nucleotides are TGCGCCAGCAGTGGGACAGTCCTCACAGATACGCAGTATTTT.

This chain connects TRBV6-6 to TRBJ1-1; D gene ambiguous. Per germline, CDR1 MNHNY and CDR2 SVGAGI (reference sequence). The CDR3 has 12 residues. The V and J ends lost 0 bases and 1 base respectively, with 0 bases between them. CDR3 residues: CASSYSNTEAFF. CDR3 sequence (DNA): TGTGCCAGCAGTTACTCGAACACTGAAGCTTTCTTT.

The rearrangement links TRBV5-8 to TRBJ1-6, with 7 bases identical to TRBD1. CDR1 is SGHTS and CDR2 is YDEGEE in the germline V gene. The CDR3 loop spans 13 amino acids. J lost 10 bases, V lost 4 bases, and 5 bases had no gene match. This CDR3 reads CASSMDRFSPLHF. CDR3 nucleotide sequence: TGTGCCAGCAGCATGGACAGGTTCTCACCCCTCCACTTT.

The chain combines TRBV30 with TRBJ2-3; 7 bases map to TRBD2. After removal of 4 bases from V and 4 bases from J, the junction contained 2 bases not matched to a gene. Germline V lookup: CDR1 GTSNPN, CDR2 SVGIG (reference sequence). The CDR3 sequence is 12 residues long. CDR3 loop: CAWTRESDTQYF. DNA for the CDR3: TGTGCCTGGACGCGGGAGTCAGATACGCAGTATTTT.

V and J are TRBV5-5 and TRBJ2-1; TRBD1 aligns across 7 bases. The CDR3 contains 17 residues. The germline V gene encodes CDR1 SGHKS and CDR2 YYEKEE (reference sequence). The V and J ends lost 1 base and 6 bases, in that order; junction bases with no gene match: 13. CDR3 sequence (DNA): TGTGCCAGCAGCTTGCTGCTTTGGACAGGCCATGCCAATGAGCAGTTCTTC. It codes for CASSLLLWTGHANEQFF.